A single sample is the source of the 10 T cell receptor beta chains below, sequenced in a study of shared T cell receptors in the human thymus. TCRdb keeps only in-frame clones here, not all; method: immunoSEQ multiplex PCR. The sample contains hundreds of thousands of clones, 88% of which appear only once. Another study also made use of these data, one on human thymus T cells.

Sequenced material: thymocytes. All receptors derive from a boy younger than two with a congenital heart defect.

CDR3 amino acids: CASRAQRESDEQFF. CDR3 in DNA: TGTGCCAGCAGGGCCCAGCGGGAGTCGGATGAGCAGTTCTTC. The V and J genes are TRBV2 and TRBJ2-1; 8 bases agree with TRBD2. V lost 6 bases to trimming and J lost 8 bases; unmatched junction nucleotides: 9. The CDR3 is 14 amino acids. Germline V gives CDR1 SNHLY, CDR2 FYNNEI.

CDR3 nucleotides: TGCGCCAGCAGCTGCGGGGACAGGGAAGAGACCCAGTACTTC. Translating gives CASSCGDREETQYF. This chain links TRBV5-1 with TRBJ2-5, with 9 positions matching TRBD1. CDR1 is SGHRS, CDR2 YFSETQ, per germline. This CDR3 is 14 amino acids long. Unmatched junction bases numbered 3, after V lost 3 bases and J lost 3 bases.

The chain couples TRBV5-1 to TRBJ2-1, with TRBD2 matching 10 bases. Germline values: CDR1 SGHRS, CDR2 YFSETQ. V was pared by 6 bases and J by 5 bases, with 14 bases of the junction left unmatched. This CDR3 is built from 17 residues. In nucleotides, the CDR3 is TGCGCCAGCACCCTTGGTACTAGCGGGATCGGGGACAATGAGCAGTTCTTC. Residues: CASTLGTSGIGDNEQFF.

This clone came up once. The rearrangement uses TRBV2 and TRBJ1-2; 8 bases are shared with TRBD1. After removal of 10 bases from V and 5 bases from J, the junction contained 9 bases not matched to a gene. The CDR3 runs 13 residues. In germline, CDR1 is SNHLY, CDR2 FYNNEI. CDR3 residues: CATRQGNGYGYTF. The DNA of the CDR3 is TGTGCCACCAGACAGGGGAATGGGTATGGCTACACCTTC.

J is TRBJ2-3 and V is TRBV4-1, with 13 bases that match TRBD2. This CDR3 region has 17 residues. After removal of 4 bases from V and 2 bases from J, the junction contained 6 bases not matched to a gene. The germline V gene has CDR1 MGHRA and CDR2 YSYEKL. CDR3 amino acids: CASSPWTSGSSTDTQYF. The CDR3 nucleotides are TGCGCCAGCAGCCCGTGGACTAGCGGGAGCTCCACAGATACGCAGTATTTT.

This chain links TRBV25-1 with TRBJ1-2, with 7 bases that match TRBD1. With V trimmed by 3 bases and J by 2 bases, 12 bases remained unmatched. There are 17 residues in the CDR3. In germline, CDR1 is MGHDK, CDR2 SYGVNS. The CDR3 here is CASSDRLRQGSNYGYTF. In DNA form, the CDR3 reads TGTGCCAGCAGTGACCGCCTTAGACAGGGATCCAACTATGGCTACACCTTC.

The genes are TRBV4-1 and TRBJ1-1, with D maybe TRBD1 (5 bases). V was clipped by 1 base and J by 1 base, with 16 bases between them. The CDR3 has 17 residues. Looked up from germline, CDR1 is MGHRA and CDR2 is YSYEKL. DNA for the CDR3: TGCGCCAGCAGCCAAGGTTTAGGTGGGAGGGGGAACACTGAAGCTTTCTTT. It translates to CASSQGLGGRGNTEAFF.

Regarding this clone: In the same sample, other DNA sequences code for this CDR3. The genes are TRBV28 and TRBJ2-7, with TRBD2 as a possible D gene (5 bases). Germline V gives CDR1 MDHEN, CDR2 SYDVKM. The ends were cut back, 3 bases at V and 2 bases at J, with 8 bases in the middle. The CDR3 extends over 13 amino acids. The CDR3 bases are TGTGCCAGCAGTTTCCCGGGGACCTACGAGCAGTACTTC. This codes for CASSFPGTYEQYF.

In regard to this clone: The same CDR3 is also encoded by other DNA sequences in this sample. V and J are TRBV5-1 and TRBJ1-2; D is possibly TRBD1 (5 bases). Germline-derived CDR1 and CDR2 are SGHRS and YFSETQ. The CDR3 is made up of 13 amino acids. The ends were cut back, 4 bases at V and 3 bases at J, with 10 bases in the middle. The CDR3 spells CASSDRGDYGYTF. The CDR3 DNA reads TGCGCCAGCAGCGACCGGGGGGACTATGGCTACACCTTC.

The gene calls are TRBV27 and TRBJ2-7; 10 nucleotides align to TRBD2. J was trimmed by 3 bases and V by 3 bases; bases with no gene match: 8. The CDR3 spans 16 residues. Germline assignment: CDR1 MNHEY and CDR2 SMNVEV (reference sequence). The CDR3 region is CASSFEGLASVYEQYF. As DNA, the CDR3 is TGTGCCAGCAGTTTCGAGGGACTAGCGAGCGTCTACGAGCAGTACTTC.